This T cell receptor (beta chain) was sequenced for a study of blood T cell repertoires in COVID-19. The age range of participants was about 18 to 100 years, with residence in some 25 US areas. Researchers sorted participants into cohorts using their self-reported clinical history. Sequencing used immunoSEQ multiplex PCR; TCRdb keeps in-frame clones, though not all of them. The sample holds a few hundred thousand clones, almost 90% seen once. The specimen was PBMCs or T cells enriched from blood (not recorded which). This receptor was taken from a woman younger than 35 with acute COVID-19.

CDR3 nucleotides: TGTGCCAGCAGTTTACCCCCCCCAGGGAACACTGAAGCTTTCTTT. This gives the protein CASSLPPPGNTEAFF. The chain joins TRBV27 to TRBJ1-1; D is uncertain. V shed 2 bases and J shed 1 base, with 11 bases lying between them. Germline V lookup: CDR1 MNHEY, CDR2 SMNVEV (reference sequence). The CDR3 sequence is 15 residues long.